This TCR beta chain was documented in a study of blood T cell repertoires in COVID-19. About the study: The United States, Italy and Spain supplied acute and convalescent COVID-19 samples. PBMCs, B-cell-depleted T cells, or T cells were the source of the cDNA or gDNA that made up the material.

The germline V gene has CDR1 MNHEY and CDR2 SVGEGT. V dropped 5 bases and J dropped 6; count of bases not matched to a gene: 9. The CDR3 covers 15 residues. Source study methods: It was from reference gene primer amplification that nucleated cell counts were estimated. Using immunoSEQ multiplex PCR, the repertoire was profiled, and TCRdb retains in-frame clones only, with some absent. From that table come the V and J calls and clone size; the DNA was used to work out D and trimming. This sample has 250,000 to 350,000 clones; 87% occur once, and the top ten carry 6.5% to 9.5%. Material for sequencing was peripheral blood. This receptor was taken from a woman aged 45 to 65 who had recovered from COVID-19. This chain uses TRBV6-2 or TRBV6-3 with TRBJ2-1; 8 bases match TRBD2. CDR3 DNA sequence: TGTGCCAGCAGTCGAGCGGGAGAGGGGTCCAATGAGCAGTTCTTC. Its protein is CASSRAGEGSNEQFF.